This entry is about one T cell receptor beta chain. V was shortened by 8 bases and J by 0 bases, with 13 bases between the two germline ends. Germline V lookup: CDR1 SGHAT, CDR2 FQNNGV. The CDR3 runs 15 residues. Only in-frame clones appear in the TCRdb table, and some are missing; sequencing was by immunoSEQ multiplex PCR. This repertoire shows roughly 150,000 clones, 83% found once; its top ten account for roughly 2%. The data were obtained in a study of blood T cell repertoires in COVID-19. The chain combines TRBV11-2 with TRBJ2-2; D might be TRBD2 (5 bases). Sample: peripheral blood. This TCR came from a woman of 80 years or more with acute or convalescent COVID-19. The CDR3 DNA is TGTGCCAGCGGAGCGGTCATAGCGAACACCGGGGAGCTGTTTTTT. Translation gives CASGAVIANTGELFF.